Sequencing of this T cell receptor beta chain was carried out in a study of shared clonotypes between healthy human individuals. This CDR3 is built from 11 residues. CDR1 and CDR2 from the germline V gene are WSHSY and SAAADI. Trimming pared 5 bases from V and 5 bases from J, leaving 5 bases between. Sorted-subset replicate PCRs used 150 to 200 ng of genomic DNA. This amount corresponded to 30,000 to 35,000 T cell genomes. TCRdb's table, derived via immunoSEQ multiplex PCR, lists solely in-frame clones and lacks some. This sample has some 1.4 million clones, with 95% to 97% found just once. This TCR derives from a man aged 25 to 40 in good health. The sample was naive CD4+ T cells sorted from blood. Subset of the sample: CD45RA+ positively selected. The chain carries TRBV10-2 and TRBJ2-3; D unresolved. The CDR3 DNA is TGCGCCAGCAGTCAGAAAGATACGCAGTATTTT. This gives the protein CASSQKDTQYF.